The clone carrying this TCR beta chain appeared many times. From the RT-PCR reads, TCRdb called clonotypes with MiXCR, one entry per CDR3 protein. The sample lists hundreds of thousands of distinct CDR3 sequences, 14% occurring once. With 2 bases removed from V and 3 bases from J, the gap between germline ends came to 10 bases. The CDR3 has 14 residues. From germline, CDR1 is ENHRY and CDR2 SYGVKD. Sequenced input: memory CD4+ T cells from blood. The clonotype was recovered from a female donor in good health, serving as a healthy control. The V call is TRBV10-3, the J call TRBJ2-5; D call uncertain. CDR3 nucleotides: TGTGCCATCAGTGAGATGTGGGGTGAAGAGACCCAGTACTTC. This codes for CAISEMWGEETQYF.